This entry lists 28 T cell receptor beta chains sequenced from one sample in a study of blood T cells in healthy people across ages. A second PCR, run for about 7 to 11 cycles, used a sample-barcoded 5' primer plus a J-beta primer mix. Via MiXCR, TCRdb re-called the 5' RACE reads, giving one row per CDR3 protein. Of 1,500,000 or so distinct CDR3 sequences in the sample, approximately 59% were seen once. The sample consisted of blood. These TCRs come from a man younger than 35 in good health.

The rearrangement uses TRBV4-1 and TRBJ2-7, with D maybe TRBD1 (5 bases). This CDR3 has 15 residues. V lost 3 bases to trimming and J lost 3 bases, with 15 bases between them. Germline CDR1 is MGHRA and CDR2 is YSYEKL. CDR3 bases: TGCGCCAGCAGCCACTCCCAGGCAGGGTACTACGAGCAGTACTTC. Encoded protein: CASSHSQAGYYEQYF.

The CDR3 DNA reads as TGTGCCAGCAGCCGAGCCGGCTACTACGAGCAGTACTTC. Its translation: CASSRAGYYEQYF. V gene TRBV16 combines with J gene TRBJ2-7; D gene unclear. Deletions cut 4 bases from V and 3 bases from J, with 10 bases between. The CDR3 covers 13 residues. Germline assignment: CDR1 KGHSY and CDR2 FQNENV.

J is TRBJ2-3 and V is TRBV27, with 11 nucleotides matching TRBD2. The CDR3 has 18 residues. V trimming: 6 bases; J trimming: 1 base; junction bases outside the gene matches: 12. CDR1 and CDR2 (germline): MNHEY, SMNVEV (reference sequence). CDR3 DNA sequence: TGTGCCAGCAGCCAAACTAGCGGGGGCCCCCCGGGCACAGATACGCAGTATTTT. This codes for CASSQTSGGPPGTDTQYF.

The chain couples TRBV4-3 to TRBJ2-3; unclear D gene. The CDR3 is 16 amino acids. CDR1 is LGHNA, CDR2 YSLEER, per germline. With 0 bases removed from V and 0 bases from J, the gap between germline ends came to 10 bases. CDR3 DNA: TGCGCCAGCAGCCAAGAATGGCAGGCGAGCACAGATACGCAGTATTTT. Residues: CASSQEWQASTDTQYF.

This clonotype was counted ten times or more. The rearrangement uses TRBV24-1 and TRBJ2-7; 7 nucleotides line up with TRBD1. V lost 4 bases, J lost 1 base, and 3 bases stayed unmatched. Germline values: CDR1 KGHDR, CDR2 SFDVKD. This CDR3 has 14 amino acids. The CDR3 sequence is CATSDRDRSYEQYF. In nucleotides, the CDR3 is TGTGCCACCAGTGACCGGGACAGATCCTACGAGCAGTACTTC.

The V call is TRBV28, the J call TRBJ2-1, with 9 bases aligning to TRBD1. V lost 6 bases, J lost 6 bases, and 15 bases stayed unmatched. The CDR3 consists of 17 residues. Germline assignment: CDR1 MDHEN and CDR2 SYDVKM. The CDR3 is CASRKTGGIRSGNEQFF. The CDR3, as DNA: TGTGCCAGCAGAAAGACAGGGGGGATTAGGTCGGGCAATGAGCAGTTCTTC.

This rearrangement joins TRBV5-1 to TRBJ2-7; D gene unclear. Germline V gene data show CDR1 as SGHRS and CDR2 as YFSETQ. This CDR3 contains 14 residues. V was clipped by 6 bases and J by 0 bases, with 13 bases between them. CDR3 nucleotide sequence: TGCGCCAGCAAAACGGACCCCTACTCCTACGAGCAGTACTTC. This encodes CASKTDPYSYEQYF.

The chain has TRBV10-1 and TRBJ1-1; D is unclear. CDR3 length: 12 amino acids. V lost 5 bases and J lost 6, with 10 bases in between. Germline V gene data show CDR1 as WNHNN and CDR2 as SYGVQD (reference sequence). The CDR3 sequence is CASSTLGAEAFF. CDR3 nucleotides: TGCGCCAGCAGTACCCTTGGCGCTGAAGCTTTCTTT.

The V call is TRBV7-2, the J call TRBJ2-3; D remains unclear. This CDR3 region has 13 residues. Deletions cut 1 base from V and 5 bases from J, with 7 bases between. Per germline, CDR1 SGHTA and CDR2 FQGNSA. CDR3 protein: CASSLEVKDTQYF. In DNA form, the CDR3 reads TGTGCCAGCAGCTTAGAGGTTAAAGATACGCAGTATTTT.

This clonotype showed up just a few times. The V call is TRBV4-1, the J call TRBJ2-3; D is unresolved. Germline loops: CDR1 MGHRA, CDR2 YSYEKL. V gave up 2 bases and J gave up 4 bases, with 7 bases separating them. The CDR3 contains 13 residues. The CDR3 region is CASSQTQPDTQYF. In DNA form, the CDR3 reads TGCGCCAGCAGCCAAACGCAGCCAGATACGCAGTATTTT.

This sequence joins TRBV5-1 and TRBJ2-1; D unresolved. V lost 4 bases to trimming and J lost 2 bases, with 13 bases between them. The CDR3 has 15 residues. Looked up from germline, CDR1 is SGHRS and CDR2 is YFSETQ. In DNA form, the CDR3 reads TGCGCCAGCAGCGTTTCGGGTTCTACCTACAATGAGCAGTTCTTC. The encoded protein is CASSVSGSTYNEQFF.

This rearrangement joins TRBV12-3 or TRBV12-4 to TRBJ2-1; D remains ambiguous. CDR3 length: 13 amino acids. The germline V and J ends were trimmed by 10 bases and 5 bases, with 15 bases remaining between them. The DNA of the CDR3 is TGTGCCACCTTCGTGGACCGTAACAATGAGCAGTTCTTC. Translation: CATFVDRNNEQFF.

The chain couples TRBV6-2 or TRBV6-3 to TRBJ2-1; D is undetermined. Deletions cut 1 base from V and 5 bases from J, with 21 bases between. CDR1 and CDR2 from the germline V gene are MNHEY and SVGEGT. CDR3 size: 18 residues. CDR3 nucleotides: TGTGCCAGCAGTTACTTTGAAACGGACCTTACCTTTCACAATGAGCAGTTCTTC. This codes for CASSYFETDLTFHNEQFF.

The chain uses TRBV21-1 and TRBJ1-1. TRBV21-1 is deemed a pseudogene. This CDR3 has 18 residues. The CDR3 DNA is TGTGCCAGCAGCAAAGGGGCAGTTCCCCTAGGGGCGAACACTGAAGCTTTCTTT. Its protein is CASSKGAVPLGANTEAFF.

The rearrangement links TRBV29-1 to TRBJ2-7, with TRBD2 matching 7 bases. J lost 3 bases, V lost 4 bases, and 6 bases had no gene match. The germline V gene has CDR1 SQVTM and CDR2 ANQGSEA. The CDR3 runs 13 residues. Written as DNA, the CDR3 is TGCAGCGTTGCCCAGGCTAGCGGCTACGAGCAGTACTTC. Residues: CSVAQASGYEQYF.

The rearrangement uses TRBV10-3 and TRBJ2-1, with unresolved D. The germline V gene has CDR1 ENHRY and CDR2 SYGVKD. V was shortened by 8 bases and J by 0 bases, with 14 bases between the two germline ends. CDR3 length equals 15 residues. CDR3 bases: TGTGCCATCCTGATACATGGTAGCTCCTACAATGAGCAGTTCTTC. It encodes CAILIHGSSYNEQFF.

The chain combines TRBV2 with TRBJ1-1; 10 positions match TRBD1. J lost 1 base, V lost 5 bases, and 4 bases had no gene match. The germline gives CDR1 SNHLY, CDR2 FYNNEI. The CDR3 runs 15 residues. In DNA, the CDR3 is TGTGCCAGCAGTCCGGGGGACAGGGGGAACACTGAAGCTTTCTTT. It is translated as CASSPGDRGNTEAFF.

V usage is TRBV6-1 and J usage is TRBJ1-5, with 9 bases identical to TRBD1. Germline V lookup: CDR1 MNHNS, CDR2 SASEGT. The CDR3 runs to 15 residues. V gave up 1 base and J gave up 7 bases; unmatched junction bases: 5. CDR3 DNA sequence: TGTGCCAGCAGTGAAGAGGGACAGGGCGTACAGCCCCAGCATTTT. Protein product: CASSEEGQGVQPQHF.

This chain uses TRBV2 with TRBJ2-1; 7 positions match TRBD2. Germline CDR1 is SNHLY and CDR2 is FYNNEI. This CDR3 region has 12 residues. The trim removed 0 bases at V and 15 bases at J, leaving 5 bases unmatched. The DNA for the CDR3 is TGTGCCAGCAGTGAAGCGCCGGGAGGCGTGTTCTTC. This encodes CASSEAPGGVFF.

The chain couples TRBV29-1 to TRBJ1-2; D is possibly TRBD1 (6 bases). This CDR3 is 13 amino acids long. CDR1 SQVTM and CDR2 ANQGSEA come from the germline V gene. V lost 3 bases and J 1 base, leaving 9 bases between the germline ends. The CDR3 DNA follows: TGCAGCGTTGACCGGACAGATAACTATGGCTACACCTTC. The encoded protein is CSVDRTDNYGYTF.

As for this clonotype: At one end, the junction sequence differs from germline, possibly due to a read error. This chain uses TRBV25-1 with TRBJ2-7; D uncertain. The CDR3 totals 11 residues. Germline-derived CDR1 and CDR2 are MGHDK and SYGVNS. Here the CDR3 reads CTSSVECEQYF. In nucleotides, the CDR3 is TGTACCAGCAGTGTAGAGTGCGAGCAGTACTTC.

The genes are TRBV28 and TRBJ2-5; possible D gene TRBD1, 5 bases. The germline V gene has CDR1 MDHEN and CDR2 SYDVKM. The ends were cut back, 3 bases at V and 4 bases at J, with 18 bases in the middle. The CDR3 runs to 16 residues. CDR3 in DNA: TGTGCCAGCAGTTTGGGTTCAGGGCTAAAAAGAGAGACCCAGTACTTC. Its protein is CASSLGSGLKRETQYF.

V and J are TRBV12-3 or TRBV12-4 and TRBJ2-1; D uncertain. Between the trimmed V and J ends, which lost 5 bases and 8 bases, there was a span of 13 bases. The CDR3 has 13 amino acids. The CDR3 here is CASSVRYFYEQFF. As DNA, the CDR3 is TGTGCCAGCAGTGTTCGGTATTTTTATGAGCAGTTCTTC.

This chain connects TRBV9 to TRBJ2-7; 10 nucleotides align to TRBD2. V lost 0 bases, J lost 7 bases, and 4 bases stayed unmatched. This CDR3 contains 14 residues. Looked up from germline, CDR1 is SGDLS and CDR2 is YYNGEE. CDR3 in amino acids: CASSVAVAGGEQYF. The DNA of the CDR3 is TGTGCCAGCAGCGTAGCGGTAGCGGGAGGTGAGCAGTACTTC.

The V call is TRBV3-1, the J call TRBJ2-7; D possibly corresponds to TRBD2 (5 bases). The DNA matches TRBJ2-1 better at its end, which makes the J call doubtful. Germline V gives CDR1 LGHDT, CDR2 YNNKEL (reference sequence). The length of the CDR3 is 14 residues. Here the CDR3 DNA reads TGTGCCAGCAGCCGGGCCGGGGATCGGAATGAGCAGTTCTTC. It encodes CASSRAGDRNEQFF.

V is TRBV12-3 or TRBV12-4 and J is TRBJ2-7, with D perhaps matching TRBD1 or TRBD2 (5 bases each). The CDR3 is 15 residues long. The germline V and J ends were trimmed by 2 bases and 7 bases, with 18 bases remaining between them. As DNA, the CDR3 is TGTGCCAGCAGTTTAACGGGGCTTTCAACGAGGGAGCAGTACTTC. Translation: CASSLTGLSTREQYF.

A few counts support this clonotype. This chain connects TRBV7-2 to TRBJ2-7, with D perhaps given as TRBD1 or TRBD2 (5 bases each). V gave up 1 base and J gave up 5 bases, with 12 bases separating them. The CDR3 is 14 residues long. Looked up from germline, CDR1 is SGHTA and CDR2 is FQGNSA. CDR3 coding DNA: TGTGCCAGCAGCTTAGGAGGGGATAGGGACGAGCAGTACTTC. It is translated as CASSLGGDRDEQYF.

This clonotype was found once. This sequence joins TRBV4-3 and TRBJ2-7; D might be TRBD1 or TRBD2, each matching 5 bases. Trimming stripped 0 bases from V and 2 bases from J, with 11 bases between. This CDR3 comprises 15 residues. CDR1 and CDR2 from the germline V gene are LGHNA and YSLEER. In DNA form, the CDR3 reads TGCGCCAGCAGCCAAGATCCCGGGGACCCCTACGAGCAGTACTTC. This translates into CASSQDPGDPYEQYF.